This TCR beta chain was recorded in a study of blood T cell repertoires in COVID-19. Produced via immunoSEQ multiplex PCR; TCRdb's table is partial and in-frame only. Here the sample spans tens of thousands of clones, roughly 76% being singletons. This TCR came from a woman older than 75 with active or convalescent COVID-19. The sample was peripheral blood.

CDR3 DNA: TGTGCCTGGAGAGCGACAGGGGCCCCTAATCAGCCCCAGCATTTT. Encoded protein: CAWRATGAPNQPQHF. The V and J genes are TRBV30 and TRBJ1-5, with 8 bases that match TRBD1. CDR3 length: 15 residues. J lost 4 bases, V lost 3 bases, and 8 bases had no gene match. Germline-derived CDR1 and CDR2 are GTSNPN and SVGIG (reference sequence).